This TCR beta chain originates from a study of monozygotic twins with inflammatory bowel disease. This CDR3 has 15 amino acids. Germline V gives CDR1 KGHDR, CDR2 SFDVKD. TCRdb reworked the 5' RACE reads into one entry per CDR3 protein, no DNA. The sample has about 450,000 distinct CDR3 sequences. The rearrangement joins TRBV24-1 to TRBJ2-7; TCRdb's D gene call, TRBD1, goes unchecked for lack of DNA. The sequence derives from a human donor with ulcerative colitis or Crohn's disease, or a healthy co-twin of an affected twin (not recorded which). Material: blood. The CDR3 is CATSDLRTRGYEQYF.